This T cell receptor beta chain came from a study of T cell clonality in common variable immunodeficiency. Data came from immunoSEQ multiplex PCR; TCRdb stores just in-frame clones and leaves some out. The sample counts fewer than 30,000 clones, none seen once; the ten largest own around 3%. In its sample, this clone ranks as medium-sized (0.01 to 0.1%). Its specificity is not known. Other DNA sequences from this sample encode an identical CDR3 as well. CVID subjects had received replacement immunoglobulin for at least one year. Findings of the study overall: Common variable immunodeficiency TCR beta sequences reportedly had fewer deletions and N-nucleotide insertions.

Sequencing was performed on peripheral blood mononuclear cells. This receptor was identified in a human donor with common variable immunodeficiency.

The CDR3 spells CASSIIGNQPQHF. The CDR3 bases that were read are TGTGCCAGTAGTATAATCGGCAATCAGCCC. The rearrangement uses TRBV19 and TRBJ1-5; D not certain. The sequenced fragment ends 3 residues before the CDR3 boundary, so the rest is inferred from the germline J gene. This CDR3 spans 13 amino acids. Trimming took 2 bases from V and 2 from J, leaving 4 bases between them. The V gene's germline CDR1 is LNHDA and CDR2 SQIVND (reference sequence).